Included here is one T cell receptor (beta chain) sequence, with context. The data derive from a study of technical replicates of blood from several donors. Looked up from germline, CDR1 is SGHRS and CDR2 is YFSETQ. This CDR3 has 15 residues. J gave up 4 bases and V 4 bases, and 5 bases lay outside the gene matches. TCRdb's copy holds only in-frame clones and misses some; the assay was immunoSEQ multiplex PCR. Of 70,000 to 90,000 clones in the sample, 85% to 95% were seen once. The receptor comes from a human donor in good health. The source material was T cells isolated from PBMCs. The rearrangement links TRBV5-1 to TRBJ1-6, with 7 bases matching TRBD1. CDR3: CASSRGTDYNSPLHF. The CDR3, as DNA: TGCGCCAGCAGCCGGGGGACAGATTATAATTCACCCCTCCACTTT.